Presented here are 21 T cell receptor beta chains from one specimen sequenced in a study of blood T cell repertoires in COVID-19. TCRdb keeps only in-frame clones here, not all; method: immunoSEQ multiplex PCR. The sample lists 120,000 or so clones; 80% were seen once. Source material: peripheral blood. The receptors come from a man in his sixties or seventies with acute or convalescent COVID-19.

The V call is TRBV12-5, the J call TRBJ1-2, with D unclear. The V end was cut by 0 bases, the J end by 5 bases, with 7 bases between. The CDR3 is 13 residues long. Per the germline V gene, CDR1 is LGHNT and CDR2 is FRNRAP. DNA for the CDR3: TGTGCTAGTGGTTTGGTAGACGGGTATGGCTACACCTTC. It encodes CASGLVDGYGYTF.

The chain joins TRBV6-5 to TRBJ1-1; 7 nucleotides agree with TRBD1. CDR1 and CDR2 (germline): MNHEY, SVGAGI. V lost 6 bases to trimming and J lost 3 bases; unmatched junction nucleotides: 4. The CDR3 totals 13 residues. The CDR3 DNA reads TGTGCCAGCAGCGACAGGGTGTACACTGAAGCTTTCTTT. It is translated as CASSDRVYTEAFF.

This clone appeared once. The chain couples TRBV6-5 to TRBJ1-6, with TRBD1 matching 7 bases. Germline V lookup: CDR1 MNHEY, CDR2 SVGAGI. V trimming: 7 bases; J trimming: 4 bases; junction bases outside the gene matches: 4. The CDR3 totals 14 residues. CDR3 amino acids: CASNRDSYNSPLHF. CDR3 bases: TGTGCCAGCAACCGGGACAGTTATAATTCACCCCTCCACTTT.

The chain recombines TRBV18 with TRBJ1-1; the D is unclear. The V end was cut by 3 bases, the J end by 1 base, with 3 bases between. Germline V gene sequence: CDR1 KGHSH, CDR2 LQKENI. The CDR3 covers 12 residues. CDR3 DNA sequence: TGTGCCAGCTCACCCGGGAACACTGAAGCTTTCTTT. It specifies CASSPGNTEAFF.

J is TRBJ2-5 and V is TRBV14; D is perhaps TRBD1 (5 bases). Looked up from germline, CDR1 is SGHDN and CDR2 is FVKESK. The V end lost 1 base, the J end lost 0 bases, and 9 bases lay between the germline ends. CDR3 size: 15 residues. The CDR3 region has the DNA TGTGCCAGCAGCCAAGGTGGGGCGTACCAAGAGACCCAGTACTTC. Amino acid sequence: CASSQGGAYQETQYF.

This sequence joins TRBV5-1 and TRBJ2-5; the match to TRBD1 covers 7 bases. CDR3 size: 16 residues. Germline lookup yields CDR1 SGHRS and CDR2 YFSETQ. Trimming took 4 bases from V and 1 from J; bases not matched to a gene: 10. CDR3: CASSPLSGQIQETQYF. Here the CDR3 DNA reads TGCGCCAGCAGCCCACTCTCGGGACAGATCCAAGAGACCCAGTACTTC.

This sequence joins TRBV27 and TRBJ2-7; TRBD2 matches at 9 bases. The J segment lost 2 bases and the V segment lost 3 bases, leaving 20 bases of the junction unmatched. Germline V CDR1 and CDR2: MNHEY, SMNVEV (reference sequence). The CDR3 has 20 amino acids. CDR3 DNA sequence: TGTGCCAGCAGTTTCCGATGGATCTACAGTAGCGGGGGAGTCACCTACGAGCAGTACTTC. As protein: CASSFRWIYSSGGVTYEQYF.

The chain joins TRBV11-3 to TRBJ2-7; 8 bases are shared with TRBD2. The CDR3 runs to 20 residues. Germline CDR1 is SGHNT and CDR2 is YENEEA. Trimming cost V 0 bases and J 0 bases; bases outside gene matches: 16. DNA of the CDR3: TGTGCCAGCAGCTTAGATCAGCGCCCCGGGTGCGGGGGGATCTCCTACGAGCAGTACTTC. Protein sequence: CASSLDQRPGCGGISYEQYF. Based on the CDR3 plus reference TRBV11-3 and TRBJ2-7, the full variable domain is EAGVVQSPRYKIIEKKQPVAFWCNPISGHNTLYWYLQNLGQGPELLIRYENEEAVDDSQLPKDRFSAERLKGVDSTLKIQPAELGDSAVYLCASSLDQRPGCGGISYEQYFGPGTRLTVT.

The CDR3 coding sequence is TGTGCCAGCAGTCCCGGACAGGGGGCTCAGTATTTT. This sequence encodes CASSPGQGAQYF. The rearrangement links TRBV6-6 to TRBJ2-3; 11 nucleotides align to TRBD1. This CDR3 has 12 residues. V shed 5 bases, J shed 12 bases, and the junction held 4 bases outside the gene matches. Germline assignment: CDR1 MNHNY and CDR2 SVGAGI (reference sequence).

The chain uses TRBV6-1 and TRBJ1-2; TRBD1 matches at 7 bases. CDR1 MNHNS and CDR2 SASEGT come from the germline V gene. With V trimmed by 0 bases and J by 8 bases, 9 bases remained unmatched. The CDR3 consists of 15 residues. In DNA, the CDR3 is TGTGCCAGCAGTGAAGCGCTTCAGGGGGTCTACGGCTACACCTTC. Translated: CASSEALQGVYGYTF.

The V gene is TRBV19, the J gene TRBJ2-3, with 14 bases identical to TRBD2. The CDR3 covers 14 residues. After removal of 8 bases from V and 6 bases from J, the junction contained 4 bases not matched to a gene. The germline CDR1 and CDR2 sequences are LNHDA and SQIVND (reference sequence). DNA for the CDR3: TGTGCCAGTCGGACTAGCGGGGGGAAGGATACGCAGTATTTT. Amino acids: CASRTSGGKDTQYF.

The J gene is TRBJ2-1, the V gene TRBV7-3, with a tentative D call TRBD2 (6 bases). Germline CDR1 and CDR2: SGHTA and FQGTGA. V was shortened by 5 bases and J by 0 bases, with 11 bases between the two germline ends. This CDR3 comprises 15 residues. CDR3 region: CASSRAGRSYNEQFF. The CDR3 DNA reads TGTGCCAGCAGCCGAGCGGGTCGCTCCTACAATGAGCAGTTCTTC.

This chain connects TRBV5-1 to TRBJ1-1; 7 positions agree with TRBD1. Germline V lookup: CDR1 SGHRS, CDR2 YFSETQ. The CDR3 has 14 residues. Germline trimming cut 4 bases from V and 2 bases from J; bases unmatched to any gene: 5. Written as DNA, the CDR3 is TGCGCCAGCAGCCCGGGACAGAGTAACACTGAAGCTTTCTTT. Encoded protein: CASSPGQSNTEAFF.

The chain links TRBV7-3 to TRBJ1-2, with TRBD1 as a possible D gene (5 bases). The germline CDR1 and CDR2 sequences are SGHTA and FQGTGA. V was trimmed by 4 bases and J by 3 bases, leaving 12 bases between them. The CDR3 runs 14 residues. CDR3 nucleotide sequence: TGTGCCAGCAGCTCAGGACACGACGACTATGGCTACACCTTC. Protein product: CASSSGHDDYGYTF.

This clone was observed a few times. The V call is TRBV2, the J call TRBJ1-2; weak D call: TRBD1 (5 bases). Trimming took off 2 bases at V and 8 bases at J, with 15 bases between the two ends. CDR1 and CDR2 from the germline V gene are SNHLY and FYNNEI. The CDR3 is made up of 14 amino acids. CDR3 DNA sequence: TGTGCCAGCAGTGAATTCGGGGGATCAATGGGCTACACCTTC. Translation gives CASSEFGGSMGYTF.

The CDR3 DNA follows: TGTGCCAGCAGCTTAGGGCAGGGGCCCAAAAACATTCAGTACTTC. It codes for CASSLGQGPKNIQYF. This chain connects TRBV13 to TRBJ2-4, with D possibly being TRBD1 (6 bases). CDR1 PRHDT and CDR2 FYEKMQ come from the germline V gene (reference sequence). Deletions cut 0 bases from V and 2 bases from J, with 8 bases between. The CDR3 length is 15 residues.

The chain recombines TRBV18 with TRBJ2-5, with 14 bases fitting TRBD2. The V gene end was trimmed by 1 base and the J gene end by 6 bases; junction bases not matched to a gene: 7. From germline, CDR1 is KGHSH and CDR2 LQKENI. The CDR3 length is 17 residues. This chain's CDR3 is CASSPRQTSGGAKTQYF. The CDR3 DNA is TGTGCCAGCTCACCACGTCAGACTAGCGGGGGGGCAAAGACCCAGTACTTC.

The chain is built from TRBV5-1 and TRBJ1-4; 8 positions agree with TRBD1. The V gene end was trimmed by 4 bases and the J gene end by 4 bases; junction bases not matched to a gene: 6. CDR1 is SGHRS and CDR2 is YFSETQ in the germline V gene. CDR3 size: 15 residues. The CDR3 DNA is TGCGCCAGCAGCGGCGGACAGGGTGTTAATGAAAAACTGTTTTTT. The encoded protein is CASSGGQGVNEKLFF. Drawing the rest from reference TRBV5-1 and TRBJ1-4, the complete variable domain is KAGVTQTPRYLIKTRGQQVTLSCSPISGHRSVSWYQQTPGQGLQFLFEYFSETQRNKGNFPGRFSGRQFSNSRSEMNVSTLELGDSALYLCASSGGQGVNEKLFFGSGTQLSVL.

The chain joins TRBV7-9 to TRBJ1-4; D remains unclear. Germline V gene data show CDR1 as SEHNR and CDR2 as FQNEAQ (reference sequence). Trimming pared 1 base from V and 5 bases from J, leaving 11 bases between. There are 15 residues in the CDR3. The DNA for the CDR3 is TGTGCCAGCAGCTTAGTTTCATCGGGGAATGAAAAACTGTTTTTT. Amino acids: CASSLVSSGNEKLFF.

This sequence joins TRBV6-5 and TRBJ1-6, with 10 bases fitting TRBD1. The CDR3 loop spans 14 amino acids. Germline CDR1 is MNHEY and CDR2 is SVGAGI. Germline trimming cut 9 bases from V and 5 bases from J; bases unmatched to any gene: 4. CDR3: CASRGTGDNSPLHF. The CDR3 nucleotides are TGTGCCAGTCGGGGGACAGGGGATAATTCACCCCTCCACTTT.

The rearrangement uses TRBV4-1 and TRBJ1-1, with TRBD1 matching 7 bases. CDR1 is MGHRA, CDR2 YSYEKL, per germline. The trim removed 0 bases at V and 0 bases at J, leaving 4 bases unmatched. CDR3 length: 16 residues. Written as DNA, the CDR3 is TGCGCCAGCAGCCAAGAGTGGGGACAGATGAACACTGAAGCTTTCTTT. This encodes CASSQEWGQMNTEAFF.